This T cell receptor beta chain was sequenced during a study of shared clonotypes between healthy human individuals. CDR3 length: 15 residues. Trimming left V 2 bases short and J 2 bases short, with 11 bases between. Germline CDR1 SGHTA, CDR2 FQGNSA. Clones were sequenced by immunoSEQ multiplex PCR, and TCRdb holds only the in-frame ones, with some missing. The sample contains some 2,000,000 clones, 90% to 95% of which appear only once. Sequencing was done on a sample of naive CD4+ T cells sorted from blood. This sample's subset: CD45RA+ positively selected. The chain employs TRBV7-2 and TRBJ2-3; D could derive from TRBD1 or TRBD2 (5 bases each). This clonotype originated in a man aged 18 to 35 in good health. CDR3 sequence (DNA): TGTGCCAGCAGCTTATCTCCTGGGACCACAGATACGCAGTATTTT. The encoded protein is CASSLSPGTTDTQYF. The variable domain in full, completed from reference TRBV7-2 and TRBJ2-3, reads GAGVSQSPSNKVTEKGKDVELRCDPISGHTALYWYRQSLGQGLEFLIYFQGNSAPDKSGLPSDRFSAERTGGSVSTLTIQRTQQEDSAVYLCASSLSPGTTDTQYFGPGTRLTVL.